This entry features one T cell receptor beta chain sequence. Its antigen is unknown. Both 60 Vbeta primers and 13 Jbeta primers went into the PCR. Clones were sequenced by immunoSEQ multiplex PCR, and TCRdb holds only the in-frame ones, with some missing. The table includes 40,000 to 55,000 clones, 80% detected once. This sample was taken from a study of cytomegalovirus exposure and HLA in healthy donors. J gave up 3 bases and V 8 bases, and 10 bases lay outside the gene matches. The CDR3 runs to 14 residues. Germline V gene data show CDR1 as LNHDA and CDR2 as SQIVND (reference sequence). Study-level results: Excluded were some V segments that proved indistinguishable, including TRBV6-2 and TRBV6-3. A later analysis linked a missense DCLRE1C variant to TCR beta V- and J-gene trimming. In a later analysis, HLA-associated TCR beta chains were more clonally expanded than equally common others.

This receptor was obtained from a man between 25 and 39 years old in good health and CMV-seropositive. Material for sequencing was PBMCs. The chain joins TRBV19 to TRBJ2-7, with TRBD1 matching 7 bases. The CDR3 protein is CASSWGQGVYEQYF. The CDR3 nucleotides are TGTGCCAGTTCATGGGGGCAGGGGGTCTACGAGCAGTACTTC.